One sample yielded the 21 T cell receptor beta chains listed below, sequenced in a study of cytomegalovirus exposure and HLA in healthy donors. Profiled with immunoSEQ multiplex PCR; TCRdb holds only in-frame clones, not every one. The repertoire consists of roughly 150,000 clones, with more than 70% occurring once and the leading ten covering about 3%. Sequencing was performed on PBMCs. The receptors derive from a man younger than 35 in good health and CMV-seronegative.

V gene TRBV9 combines with J gene TRBJ1-1; 10 bases align to TRBD1. The CDR3 length is 14 residues. In germline, CDR1 is SGDLS, CDR2 YYNGEE. Trimming at V came to 3 bases and at J to 7 bases, leaving 6 bases not matched to a gene. The DNA of the CDR3 is TGTGCCAGCAGCGAAAGACAGGGGGCGGGTGAAGCTTTCTTT. This encodes CASSERQGAGEAFF. The complete variable domain, with remaining parts taken from reference TRBV9 and TRBJ1-1, reads DSGVTQTPKHLITATGQRVTLRCSPRSGDLSVYWYQQSLDQGLQFLIQYYNGEERAKGNILERFSAQQFPDLHSELNLSSLELGDSALYFCASSERQGAGEAFFGQGTRLTVV.

The chain links TRBV6-1 to TRBJ2-3; TRBD2 matches 9 bases. In germline, CDR1 is MNHNS, CDR2 SASEGT. The CDR3 loop spans 15 amino acids. With 3 bases clipped from V and 6 bases from J, the junction kept 7 bases outside the gene matches. The DNA of the CDR3 is TGTGCCAGCAGTGACCCGGGACTAGCTGGGGATACGCAGTATTTT. Translated: CASSDPGLAGDTQYF.

The chain combines TRBV27 with TRBJ2-7; 7 positions agree with TRBD1. The V gene's germline CDR1 is MNHEY and CDR2 SMNVEV (reference sequence). The CDR3 has 15 amino acids. The V and J ends lost 6 bases and 2 bases, in that order; junction bases with no gene match: 10. DNA of the CDR3: TGTGCCAGCAGGGTCAGGGGGTATGGTCCCTACGAGCAGTACGTC. Residues: CASRVRGYGPYEQYV.

The chain is built from TRBV28 and TRBJ1-1, with D possibly TRBD1 on 6 matching bases. Trimming removed 1 base at V and 4 bases at J, with 10 bases between. Germline CDR1 is MDHEN and CDR2 is SYDVKM. The CDR3 sequence is 14 residues long. The CDR3: CASSLSAGATEAFF. The CDR3 bases are TGTGCCAGCAGTTTATCGGCAGGGGCCACTGAAGCTTTCTTT.

The rearrangement joins TRBV5-8 to TRBJ2-2; D may be TRBD2 (5 bases). In germline, CDR1 is SGHTS, CDR2 YDEGEE. The V end lost 2 bases, the J end lost 2 bases, and 13 bases lay between the germline ends. The CDR3 has 16 residues. CDR3 sequence reads: CASSFPWEINTGELFF. In DNA, the CDR3 is TGTGCCAGCAGCTTCCCTTGGGAGATTAACACCGGGGAGCTGTTTTTT.

Concerning this clone: Compared with germline, one end of the junction differs, possibly owing to a read error. The chain employs TRBV7-7 and TRBJ2-5, with a possible D match to TRBD1 (5 bases). The CDR3 has 15 residues. CDR1 is SSHAT and CDR2 is FNYEAQ in the germline V gene (reference sequence). CDR3: CASSFTITGQETQYF. The CDR3 region has the DNA TGTGCTAGCAGCTTTACAATTACAGGCCAAGAGACCCAGTACTTC.

The chain joins TRBV4-1 to TRBJ2-7, with D possibly matching TRBD2 (5 bases). The CDR3 runs 15 residues. CDR1 and CDR2 from the germline V gene are MGHRA and YSYEKL. The germline V and J ends were trimmed by 0 bases and 4 bases, with 13 bases remaining between them. The chain's CDR3 is CASSQDAGILYEQYF. Written as DNA, the CDR3 is TGCGCCAGCAGCCAAGATGCGGGTATTTTGTACGAGCAGTACTTC.

The chain joins TRBV10-1 to TRBJ2-3; D is perhaps TRBD2 (6 bases). Trimming took 3 bases from V and 2 from J, leaving 12 bases between them. Per germline, CDR1 WNHNN and CDR2 SYGVQD (reference sequence). The CDR3 consists of 15 residues. CDR3 nucleotides: TGCGCCAGCAGTGATTGTAGCGGCTCCACAGATACGCAGTATTTT. It yields the protein CASSDCSGSTDTQYF.

This clone was counted once. The chain carries TRBV27 and TRBJ1-5; D is uncertain. Trimming removed 7 bases at V and 1 base at J, with 11 bases between. CDR3 length: 14 amino acids. Germline V gene lookup returns CDR1 MNHEY and CDR2 SMNVEV (reference sequence). The CDR3: CASNAASSNQPQHF. The CDR3 bases are TGTGCCAGCAATGCCGCTAGCAGCAATCAGCCCCAGCATTTT.

The rearrangement uses TRBV2 and TRBJ1-2; 8 bases map to TRBD1. This CDR3 is built from 12 residues. J lost 6 bases, V lost 8 bases, and 5 bases had no gene match. CDR1 is SNHLY, CDR2 FYNNEI, per germline. The CDR3 nucleotides read TGTGCCAGCCTATGGACAGGGCATGGCTACACCTTC. It codes for CASLWTGHGYTF.

The V gene is TRBV29-1, the J gene TRBJ2-5; TRBD2 matches at 8 bases. J was trimmed by 5 bases and V by 3 bases; bases with no gene match: 5. In germline, CDR1 is SQVTM, CDR2 ANQGSEA. The CDR3 extends over 13 amino acids. CDR3 amino acids: CSVDLAGRETQYF. The CDR3 DNA follows: TGCAGCGTTGATTTAGCGGGACGGGAGACCCAGTACTTC.

The V and J genes are TRBV19 and TRBJ2-3, with TRBD1 matching over 8 bases. Per the germline V gene, CDR1 is LNHDA and CDR2 is SQIVND (reference sequence). The CDR3 spans 13 residues. After removal of 7 bases from V and 4 bases from J, the junction contained 4 bases not matched to a gene. CDR3 DNA sequence: TGTGCCAGTATTTCACAGGGGGCAGATACGCAGTATTTT. This encodes CASISQGADTQYF.

The chain employs TRBV13 and TRBJ1-5; 7 nucleotides agree with TRBD1. Germline assignment: CDR1 PRHDT and CDR2 FYEKMQ (reference sequence). V lost 5 bases to trimming and J lost 2 bases; unmatched junction nucleotides: 6. This CDR3 is built from 15 residues. CDR3 in amino acids: CASSDRQGGNQPQHF. For the CDR3, the DNA is TGTGCCAGCAGCGACCGACAGGGTGGCAATCAGCCCCAGCATTTT. Variable domain in full (rest from reference TRBV13 and TRBJ1-5): AAGVIQSPRHLIKEKRETATLKCYPIPRHDTVYWYQQGPGQDPQFLISFYEKMQSDKGSIPDRFSAQQFSDYHSELNMSSLELGDSALYFCASSDRQGGNQPQHFGDGTRLSIL.

The V and J genes are TRBV27 and TRBJ1-4; 7 bases agree with TRBD1. Germline V gene lookup returns CDR1 MNHEY and CDR2 SMNVEV (reference sequence). V shed 6 bases and J 6 bases; nucleotides not matched to a gene: 16. The CDR3 has 17 residues. DNA of the CDR3: TGTGCCAGCAGATCCATCTTTAGACAGGGTGGAGATGAAAAACTGTTTTTT. This codes for CASRSIFRQGGDEKLFF.

The chain joins TRBV10-3 to TRBJ1-6; TRBD1 agrees at 10 bases. CDR3 length: 15 amino acids. CDR1 ENHRY and CDR2 SYGVKD come from the germline V gene. The J segment lost 7 bases and the V segment lost 5 bases, leaving 5 bases of the junction unmatched. The CDR3 sequence is CAISPGTGANSPLHF. The DNA of the CDR3 is TGTGCCATCAGTCCCGGGACAGGGGCCAATTCACCCCTCCACTTT.

The rearrangement links TRBV6-6 to TRBJ2-3; D might be TRBD2 (5 bases). Germline-derived CDR1 and CDR2 are MNHNY and SVGAGI (reference sequence). V lost 5 bases, J lost 0 bases, and 15 bases lay in between. CDR3 size: 16 residues. CDR3: CASSHPPGSSTDTQYF. The CDR3 DNA is TGTGCCAGCAGTCATCCTCCGGGGTCAAGCACAGATACGCAGTATTTT.

The chain has TRBV4-2 and TRBJ2-1; D perhaps matches TRBD2 (5 bases). The CDR3 runs 16 residues. The ends were cut back, 0 bases at V and 5 bases at J, with 14 bases in the middle. Germline-derived CDR1 and CDR2 are LGHNA and YNFKEQ. The CDR3 reads CASSQDSGNHDNEQFF. Here the CDR3 DNA reads TGTGCCAGCAGCCAAGATTCCGGGAACCACGACAATGAGCAGTTCTTC.

The V gene is TRBV18, the J gene TRBJ1-1; TRBD1 is a possible D gene (6 bases). Trimming shortened V by 6 bases and J by 6 bases, and 8 bases separated the two germline ends. The germline CDR1 and CDR2 sequences are KGHSH and LQKENI. CDR3 size: 11 residues. CDR3 region: CASSRTAEAFF. CDR3 coding DNA: TGTGCCAGCTCCCGGACAGCTGAAGCTTTCTTT.

This chain joins TRBV29-1 and TRBJ1-5, with no clear D. CDR3 length: 14 amino acids. The V and J ends lost 1 base and 0 bases respectively, with 7 bases between them. Germline V lookup: CDR1 SQVTM, CDR2 ANQGSEA. The CDR3 region is CSVEVGDSNQPQHF. CDR3 coding DNA: TGCAGCGTTGAAGTCGGGGATAGCAATCAGCCCCAGCATTTT.

The rearrangement uses TRBV11-2 and TRBJ2-5, with TRBD2 as a possible D gene (5 bases). V shed 5 bases and J shed 9 bases, with 22 bases lying between them. The CDR3 runs to 15 residues. The germline V gene has CDR1 SGHAT and CDR2 FQNNGV. The CDR3 spells CASSVTPKPLGAQYF. The CDR3 DNA reads TGTGCCAGCAGCGTCACGCCTAAGCCTCTCGGGGCCCAGTACTTC.

This chain links TRBV5-1 with TRBJ1-6; 8 nucleotides align to TRBD1. CDR3 length equals 15 residues. From germline, CDR1 is SGHRS and CDR2 YFSETQ. With 0 bases clipped from V and 9 bases from J, the junction kept 5 bases outside the gene matches. The CDR3 region is CASSLVQGASSPLHF. The DNA of the CDR3 is TGCGCCAGCAGCTTGGTGCAGGGGGCAAGTTCACCCCTCCACTTT.